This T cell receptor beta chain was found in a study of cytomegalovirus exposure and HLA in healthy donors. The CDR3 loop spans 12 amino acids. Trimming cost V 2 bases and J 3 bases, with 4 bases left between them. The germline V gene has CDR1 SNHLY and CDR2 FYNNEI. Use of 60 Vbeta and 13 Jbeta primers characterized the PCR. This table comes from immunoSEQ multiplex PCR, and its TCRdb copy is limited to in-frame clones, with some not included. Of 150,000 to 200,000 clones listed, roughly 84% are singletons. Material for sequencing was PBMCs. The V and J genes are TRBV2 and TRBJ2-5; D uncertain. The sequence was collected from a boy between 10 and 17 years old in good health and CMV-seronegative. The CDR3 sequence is CASSEPEETQYF. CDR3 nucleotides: TGTGCCAGCAGTGAACCCGAAGAGACCCAGTACTTC.